This T cell receptor (beta chain) derives from a study of Ad26.COV2.S vaccination and SARS-CoV-2 variants (dated by TCRdb to the early 2020s). Concerning the study at large: Vaccine-arm donors were drawn from COV1001, a multicentre, randomized, double-blind, placebo-controlled phase I-IIa trial of Ad26.COV2.S in healthy adults. Ad26.COV2.S was administered intramuscularly at a dose of 5x10^10 or 1x10^11 viral particles, either as one shot or as two shots given 56 days apart. Trial participants were randomized into five groups of five: low-dose or high-dose Ad26.COV2.S given once or twice, or placebo on both occasions. Investigators did not know the trial group allocation while performing experiments and assessing outcomes. The specificity and breadth of SARS-CoV-2-reactive T cell receptors after Ad26.COV2.S vaccination were assessed by TCRbeta repertoire sequencing. A total of around 32 samples were included in the TCR-sequenced set, comprising around 20 Ad26.COV2.S vaccine recipients, 5 placebo recipients and 8 SARS-CoV-2 convalescent individuals.

The table lists this clone with a count of one. It has no known antigen specificity. Base qualities are not provided; no much larger clone lies one nucleotide away. This sample's treatment or condition label indicates: about 20 received Ad26.COV2.S at low or high dose, single or two shots; about five received placebo; per-sample allocation not given. For vaccine and placebo recipients, repertoires were sequenced using samples collected on day 63 after the first injection. In Cohort 1b, about 27 adults aged 18-55 years were enrolled at a single site in Boston, USA, between 29 July and 7 August 2020. Ad26.COV2.S was a replication-incompetent adenovirus type 26 vector expressing a prefusion-stabilized SARS-CoV-2 spike protein from the original Wuhan strain. The immunoSEQ Assay was the method used to sequence TCRbeta CDR3 regions. After extraction, genomic DNA underwent amplification by bias-controlled multiplex PCR, followed by high-throughput sequencing. The original methods were these. Collapsing and filtering of sequences were performed to quantify the absolute abundance of each unique TCRbeta CDR3 region. T cell fraction was estimated by normalizing TCRbeta template counts to usable DNA, which was measured by amplifying reference genes present in all nucleated cells. Repertoire TCRs were annotated as SARS-CoV-2-specific when V gene, CDR3 amino acid sequence and J gene were exactly matched to a known reactive TCR set. MIRA supplied the reference SARS-CoV-2 TCR set, which was filtered for enrichment in COVID-19-positive ImmuneCODE repertoires so that public or cross-reactive TCRs were removed. Drawing on the MIRA antigens, annotated TCRs were analysed further at the level of specific ORF or position within ORF. Breadth was defined as annotated unique rearrangements over total unique productive rearrangements; depth was the summed frequency of those rearrangements. Two-sided Wilcoxon rank-sum tests were applied when comparing TCR breadth between groups. In its TCRdb copy, this immuneACCESS table keeps in-frame sequences only and misses some clones. Where compared with another copy, unresolved V genes explain less than half of these, and the others have no known cause. That table supplies the V and J calls and clone size; D and trimming were determined from the DNA. Recorded for this sample are approximately 300,000 clones; about 85% of them occurred a single time. Jointly, the top ten make up 2.1% of the sample.

Here is what the overall study found, with its caveats: Compared with placebo recipients, Ad26.COV2.S recipients showed higher spike-specific TCR breadth (P = 0.0014). Vaccine and placebo recipients had comparable non-spike TCR breadth, which fits with the vaccine containing only spike. The authors noted that total T cell responses may have been underestimated by the TCR breadth and depth analyses. The study was not powered to compare responses between vaccine doses or regimens. Substantial breadth of spike-specific CD8+ and CD4+ T cell responses was reported after vaccination.

This TCR came from a person between 18 and 60 years old who received the Ad26.COV2.S COVID-19 vaccine or a placebo. The specimen comprised peripheral blood, sampled in a trial of Ad26.COV2.S vaccine versus placebo.

In nucleotides, the sequence is TGTGCCAGCAGCGTAGGGGGGGTTCCACCCGGGGAGCTGTTTTTT. It encodes CASSVGGVPPGELFF. The chain was built from TRBV7-8 and TRBJ2-2; the best D guess is TRBD2, with 7 bases matching. V and J are truncated by 5 bases and 6 bases respectively, leaving an intervening sequence of 16 bases. The CDR3 measures 15 amino acids from cysteine to phenylalanine. Here the CDR3 DNA is all that survives: 45 bases in frame from base 1. In the germline V gene, CDR1 corresponds to SGHVS and CDR2 to FQNEAQ.